Below are 26 T cell receptor beta chains sequenced from a single sample in a study of T cells expressing NK-cell markers. Using the 5' RACE reads, TCRdb records one entry per CDR3 protein without DNA. Its listing shows 500,000 to 700,000 distinct CDR3 sequences. Sequencing input: blood T cells: a sorted CD56 or NKG2C T cell subset, CD4+ or CD8+ T cells, or bulk PBMC T cells (not recorded which). Source of these receptors: a man between 18 and 29 years old in good health.

This chain uses TRBV6-2 or TRBV6-3 with TRBJ2-1; the TCRdb D gene call, TRBD1, has no DNA to confirm it. Germline values: CDR1 MNHEY, CDR2 SVGEGT. This CDR3 spans 16 amino acids. CDR3 region: CASSPHRVSRIDEQFF.

The rearrangement links TRBV5-1 to TRBJ2-7; checking the TCRdb D call of TRBD2 is not possible without DNA. CDR3 length equals 13 residues. Germline V lookup: CDR1 SGHRS, CDR2 YFSETQ. CDR3 sequence reads: CASSYPSTGEQYF. The full variable domain, rest sourced from reference TRBV5-1 and TRBJ2-7, is KAGVTQTPRYLIKTRGQQVTLSCSPISGHRSVSWYQQTPGQGLQFLFEYFSETQRNKGNFPGRFSGRQFSNSRSEMNVSTLELGDSALYLCASSYPSTGEQYFGPGTRLTVT.

This rearrangement joins TRBV6-1 to TRBJ2-1. The CDR3 loop spans 16 amino acids. Germline values: CDR1 MNHNS, CDR2 SASEGT. This chain's CDR3 is CASSEVFTESYNEQFF.

This chain uses TRBV5-1 with TRBJ2-6; TCRdb's assignment of TRBD2 cannot be checked, as there is no DNA. Per germline, CDR1 SGHRS and CDR2 YFSETQ. The CDR3 runs 15 residues. CDR3 sequence reads: CASSGGSAGANVLTF. Complete variable domain (other parts from reference TRBV5-1 and TRBJ2-6): KAGVTQTPRYLIKTRGQQVTLSCSPISGHRSVSWYQQTPGQGLQFLFEYFSETQRNKGNFPGRFSGRQFSNSRSEMNVSTLELGDSALYLCASSGGSAGANVLTFGAGSRLTVL.

The V call is TRBV11-2, the J call TRBJ1-4; the TRBD1 assignment by TCRdb is unverifiable without DNA. In germline, CDR1 is SGHAT, CDR2 FQNNGV. The CDR3 contains 18 residues. CDR3: CASSLGGFETGQNEKLFF. Combining the CDR3 with reference TRBV11-2 and TRBJ1-4 gives the whole variable domain EAGVAQSPRYKIIEKRQSVAFWCNPISGHATLYWYQQILGQGPKLLIQFQNNGVVDDSQLPKDRFSAERLKGVDSTLKIQPAKLEDSAVYLCASSLGGFETGQNEKLFFGSGTQLSVL.

The chain carries TRBV12-3 or TRBV12-4 and TRBJ2-7; TCRdb outputs TRBD1, but without DNA this stays unchecked. The CDR3 has 17 residues. CDR3 sequence: CASSHSGQGTSSYEQYF.

CDR3 loop: CASSFASGSRTDTQYF. The chain carries TRBV12-3 or TRBV12-4 and TRBJ2-3; lacking DNA, the TRBD1 call made by TCRdb goes unchecked. CDR3 size: 16 residues.

The chain joins TRBV7-8 to TRBJ2-7; without DNA, the TCRdb call of TRBD1 cannot be checked. The germline gives CDR1 SGHVS, CDR2 FQNEAQ. The CDR3 extends over 13 amino acids. The CDR3: CASSSRQYYEQYF.

V usage is TRBV27 and J usage is TRBJ1-4; TCRdb lists TRBD1, though no DNA is available to test this call. The CDR3 consists of 16 residues. Germline V gives CDR1 MNHEY, CDR2 SMNVEV (reference sequence). CDR3 in amino acids: CASSLRDPYRGEKLFF.

This chain uses TRBV12-3 or TRBV12-4 with TRBJ1-4; TCRdb selects TRBD1, and the lack of DNA leaves this call unchecked. The CDR3 consists of 14 residues. CDR3 amino acids: CASSLGGPNEKLFF.

The rearrangement joins TRBV7-2 to TRBJ2-1. The CDR3 consists of 14 residues. The germline gives CDR1 SGHTA, CDR2 FQGNSA. CDR3 residues: CASRPTRIDNEQFF.

V is TRBV12-3 or TRBV12-4 and J is TRBJ2-6; TCRdb selects TRBD1, and the lack of DNA leaves this call unchecked. This CDR3 spans 17 amino acids. CDR3 loop: CASSLVRGLAGANVLTF.

The gene calls are TRBV20-1 and TRBJ2-3. Germline loops: CDR1 DFQATT, CDR2 SNEGSKA (reference sequence). This CDR3 comprises 16 residues. CDR3 region: CSARVGRSQNTDTQYF.

The chain uses TRBV5-6 and TRBJ2-5; the D call from TCRdb, TRBD1, cannot be confirmed without DNA. The germline CDR1 and CDR2 sequences are SGHDT and YYEEEE. The CDR3 has 15 residues. This chain's CDR3 is CASSLQRDREETQYF.

The gene calls are TRBV5-5 and TRBJ1-2; TCRdb's D gene call, TRBD1, goes unchecked for lack of DNA. CDR1 SGHKS and CDR2 YYEKEE come from the germline V gene (reference sequence). The CDR3 covers 16 residues. The CDR3 protein is CASSLVVRAGYYGYTF.

J is TRBJ2-1 and V is TRBV7-3. Germline CDR1 is SGHTA and CDR2 is FQGTGA. The CDR3 runs to 12 residues. The CDR3 loop is CASSPYGNEQFF. Full variable domain (outside the CDR3, taken from reference TRBV7-3 and TRBJ2-1): GAGVSQTPSNKVTEKGKYVELRCDPISGHTALYWYRQSLGQGPEFLIYFQGTGAADDSGLPNDRFFAVRPEGSVSTLKIQRTERGDSAVYLCASSPYGNEQFFGPGTRLTVL.

This chain connects TRBV7-2 to TRBJ2-5; TCRdb's assignment of TRBD2 cannot be checked, as there is no DNA. The CDR3 contains 15 residues. The germline V gene encodes CDR1 SGHTA and CDR2 FQGNSA. The CDR3 here is CASSLGPAMQETQYF.

The chain combines TRBV7-8 with TRBJ2-6. This CDR3 is 13 amino acids long. Germline V gene sequence: CDR1 SGHVS, CDR2 FQNEAQ. CDR3 amino acids: CASSQSGANVLTF.

The genes are TRBV5-6 and TRBJ1-2; TCRdb selects TRBD1, and the lack of DNA leaves this call unchecked. This CDR3 is 16 amino acids long. The V gene's germline CDR1 is SGHDT and CDR2 YYEEEE. The CDR3 sequence is CASSTTPTGVVSGYTF. The full variable domain, with the rest looked up from reference TRBV5-6 and TRBJ1-2, is DAGVTQSPTHLIKTRGQQVTLRCSPKSGHDTVSWYQQALGQGPQFIFQYYEEEERQRGNFPDRFSGHQFPNYSSELNVNALLLGDSALYLCASSTTPTGVVSGYTFGSGTRLTVV.

This chain uses TRBV4-2 with TRBJ2-1. The germline gives CDR1 LGHNA, CDR2 YNFKEQ. The CDR3 consists of 14 residues. CDR3 protein: CASSQSEFQNEQFF.

The gene calls are TRBV29-1 and TRBJ2-2; the TCRdb D gene call, TRBD1, has no DNA to confirm it. Per germline, CDR1 SQVTM and CDR2 ANQGSEA. CDR3 size: 12 residues. This CDR3 is CSVVSRTGELFF.

V is TRBV7-2 and J is TRBJ2-3; TCRdb picks TRBD2, but there is no DNA to check that call. CDR1 and CDR2 from the germline V gene are SGHTA and FQGNSA. The CDR3 spans 17 residues. CDR3 sequence reads: CASSLGTRGRNTDTQYF.

The V call is TRBV6-1, the J call TRBJ2-1. The CDR3 length is 14 residues. Germline V gene data show CDR1 as MNHNS and CDR2 as SASEGT. The CDR3 here is CASSLAGVRNEQFF.

This CDR3 reads CSATGLAGGRQETQYF. This sequence joins TRBV20-1 and TRBJ2-5; TCRdb's D call of TRBD2 is untestable without DNA. This CDR3 spans 16 amino acids. CDR1 is DFQATT and CDR2 is SNEGSKA in the germline V gene (reference sequence).

The chain uses TRBV12-3 or TRBV12-4 and TRBJ2-5; TCRdb's assignment of TRBD1 cannot be checked, as there is no DNA. The CDR3 totals 14 residues. The CDR3 is CASSLNPRVETQYF.

V is TRBV11-2 and J is TRBJ2-7; TCRdb selects TRBD2, and the lack of DNA leaves this call unchecked. Germline lookup yields CDR1 SGHAT and CDR2 FQNNGV. The CDR3 contains 17 residues. The CDR3 loop is CASSLQTSESSFYEQYF.